This TCR beta chain comes out of a study of T cells in Graves' hyperthyroidism and ophthalmopathy. Looking at the study overall: It was at initial diagnosis, before any treatment, that peripheral blood was collected. Overall study results and limits: Most thyroid clonotypes with frequency above 0.001 were detected in blood. Ophthalmopathy, as predicted by the model, came a median approximately 6.5 months after the prediction.

Each patient was aged 18 to 65 and had newly diagnosed hyperthyroidism of under 2 months' duration. Amplification of TCR beta CDR3 regions used RNA as the template. RT-PCR in the first round (using the HTBI primer set) targeted the TCR CDR3. TCRdb re-analysed the multiplex PCR reads in MiXCR, keeping a single row per CDR3 protein. Among some 460,000 distinct CDR3 sequences listed, around 16% were seen once. This clonotype was seen many times. Its target is unknown. Sequenced sample: blood. The origin of this receptor is a woman aged 18-29 years with Graves' hyperthyroidism.

The CDR3 protein is CASGSGNYNEQFF. The CDR3 nucleotides are TGTGCCAGCGGTAGCGGGAACTACAATGAGCAGTTCTTC. The J gene is TRBJ2-1, the V gene TRBV11-2; 8 bases are shared with TRBD2. CDR3 size: 13 residues. V trimming: 8 bases; J trimming: 3 bases; junction bases outside the gene matches: 3. Germline V CDR1 and CDR2: SGHAT, FQNNGV.